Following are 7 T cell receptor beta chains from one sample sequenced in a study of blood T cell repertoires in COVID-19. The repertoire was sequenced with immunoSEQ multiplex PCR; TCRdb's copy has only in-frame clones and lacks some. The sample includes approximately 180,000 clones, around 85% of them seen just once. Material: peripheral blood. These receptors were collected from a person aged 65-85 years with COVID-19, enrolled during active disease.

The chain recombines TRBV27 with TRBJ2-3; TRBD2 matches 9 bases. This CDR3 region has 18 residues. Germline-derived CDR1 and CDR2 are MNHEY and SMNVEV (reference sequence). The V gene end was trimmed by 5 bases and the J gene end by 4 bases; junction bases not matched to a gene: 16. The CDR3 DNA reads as TGTGCCAGCAGTCAATACCCGCCGGGACTAGCATACGCAGATACGCAGTATTTT. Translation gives CASSQYPPGLAYADTQYF.

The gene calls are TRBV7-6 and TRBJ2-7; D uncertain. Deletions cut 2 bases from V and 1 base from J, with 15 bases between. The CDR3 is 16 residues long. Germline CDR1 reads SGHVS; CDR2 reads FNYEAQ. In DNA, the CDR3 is TGTGCCAGCAGCTTACTTCCGCGATACGGGTCCTACGAGCAGTACTTC. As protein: CASSLLPRYGSYEQYF.

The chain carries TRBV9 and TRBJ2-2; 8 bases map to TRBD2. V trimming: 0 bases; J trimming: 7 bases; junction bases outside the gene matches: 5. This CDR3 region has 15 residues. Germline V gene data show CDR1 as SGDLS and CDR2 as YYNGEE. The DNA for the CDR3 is TGTGCCAGCAGCGTAGCGGGAGGGCTGAGCGGGGAGCTGTTTTTT. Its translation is CASSVAGGLSGELFF.

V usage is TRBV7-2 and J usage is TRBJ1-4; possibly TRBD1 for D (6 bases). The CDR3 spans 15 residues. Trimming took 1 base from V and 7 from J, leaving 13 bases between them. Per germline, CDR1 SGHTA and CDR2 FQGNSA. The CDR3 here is CASSLVAGVGEKLFF. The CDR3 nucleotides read TGTGCCAGCAGCTTAGTTGCAGGGGTGGGTGAAAAACTGTTTTTT.

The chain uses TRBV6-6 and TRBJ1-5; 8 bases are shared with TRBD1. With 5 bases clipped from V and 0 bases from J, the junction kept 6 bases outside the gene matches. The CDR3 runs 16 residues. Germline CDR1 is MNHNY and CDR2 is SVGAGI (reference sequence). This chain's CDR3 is CASSNRTGYSNQPQHF. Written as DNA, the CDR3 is TGTGCCAGCAGTAACCGGACAGGGTATAGCAATCAGCCCCAGCATTTT.

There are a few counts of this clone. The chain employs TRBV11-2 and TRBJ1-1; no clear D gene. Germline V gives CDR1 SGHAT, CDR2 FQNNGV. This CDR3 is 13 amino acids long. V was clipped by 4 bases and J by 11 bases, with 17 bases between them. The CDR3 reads CASSSNQQPGAFF. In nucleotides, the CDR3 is TGTGCCAGCAGCTCAAACCAACAGCCTGGTGCTTTCTTT.

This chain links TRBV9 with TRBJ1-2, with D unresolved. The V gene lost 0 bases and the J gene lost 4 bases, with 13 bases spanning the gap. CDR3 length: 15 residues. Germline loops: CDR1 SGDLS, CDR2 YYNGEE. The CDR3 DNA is TGTGCCAGCAGCGTAGTTGGAGGGCCTGGCTATGGCTACACCTTC. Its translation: CASSVVGGPGYGYTF.